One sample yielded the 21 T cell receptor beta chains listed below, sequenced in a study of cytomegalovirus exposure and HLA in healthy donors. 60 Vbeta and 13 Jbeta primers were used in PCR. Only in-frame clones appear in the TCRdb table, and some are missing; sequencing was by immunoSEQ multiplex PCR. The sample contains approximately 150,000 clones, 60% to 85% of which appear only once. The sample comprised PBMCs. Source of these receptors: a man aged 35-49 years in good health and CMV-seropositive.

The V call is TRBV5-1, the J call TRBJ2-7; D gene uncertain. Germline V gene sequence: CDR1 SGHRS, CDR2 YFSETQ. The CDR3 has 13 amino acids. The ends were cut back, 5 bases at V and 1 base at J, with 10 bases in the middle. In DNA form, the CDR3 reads TGCGCCAGCAGTTGGGCCTCATCCTACGAGCAGTACTTC. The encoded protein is CASSWASSYEQYF.

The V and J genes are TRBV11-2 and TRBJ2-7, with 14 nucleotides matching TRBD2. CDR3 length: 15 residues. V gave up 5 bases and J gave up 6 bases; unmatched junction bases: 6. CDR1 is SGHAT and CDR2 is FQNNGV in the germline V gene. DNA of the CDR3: TGTGCCAGCAGCCGACTAGCGGGAGGGCAGGGCGAGCAGTACTTC. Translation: CASSRLAGGQGEQYF.

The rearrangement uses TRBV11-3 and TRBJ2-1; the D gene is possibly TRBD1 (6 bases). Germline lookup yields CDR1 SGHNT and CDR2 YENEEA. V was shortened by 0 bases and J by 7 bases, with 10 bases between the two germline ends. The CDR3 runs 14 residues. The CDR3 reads CASSLDPRGNEQFF. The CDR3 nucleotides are TGTGCCAGCAGCTTAGATCCCAGGGGTAATGAGCAGTTCTTC.

DNA for the CDR3: TGTGCCAGCAGCTCGACAGTCTCTGGAAACACCATATATTTT. It encodes CASSSTVSGNTIYF. The V and J genes are TRBV5-4 and TRBJ1-3, with D maybe TRBD1 (5 bases). CDR1 is SGHNT, CDR2 YYREEE, per germline (reference sequence). The CDR3 extends over 14 amino acids. Trimming took off 3 bases at V and 0 bases at J, with 7 bases between the two ends.

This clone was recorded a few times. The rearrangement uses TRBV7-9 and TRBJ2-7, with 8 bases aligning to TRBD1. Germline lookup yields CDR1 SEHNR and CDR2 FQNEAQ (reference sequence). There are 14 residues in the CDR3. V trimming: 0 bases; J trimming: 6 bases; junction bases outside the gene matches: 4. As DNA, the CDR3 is TGTGCCAGCAGCTTAGCTGGACAGGGCTCCGAGCAGTACTTC. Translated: CASSLAGQGSEQYF. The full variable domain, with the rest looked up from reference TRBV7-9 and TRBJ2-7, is DTGVSQNPRHKITKRGQNVTFRCDPISEHNRLYWYRQTLGQGPEFLTYFQNEAQLEKSRLLSDRFSAERPKGSFSTLEIQRTEQGDSAMYLCASSLAGQGSEQYFGPGTRLTVT.

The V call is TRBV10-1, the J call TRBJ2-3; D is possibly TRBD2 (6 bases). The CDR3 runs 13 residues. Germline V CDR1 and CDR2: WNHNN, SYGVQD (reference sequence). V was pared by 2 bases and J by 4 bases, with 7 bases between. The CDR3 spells CASSEQRADTQYF. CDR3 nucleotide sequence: TGCGCCAGCAGTGAGCAGCGGGCAGATACGCAGTATTTT.

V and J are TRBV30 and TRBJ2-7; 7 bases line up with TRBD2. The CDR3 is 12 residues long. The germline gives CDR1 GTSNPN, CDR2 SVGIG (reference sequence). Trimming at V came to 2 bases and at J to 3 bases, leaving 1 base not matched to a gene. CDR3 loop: CAWSPSGYEQYF. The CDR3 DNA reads TGTGCCTGGAGTCCTAGCGGCTACGAGCAGTACTTC. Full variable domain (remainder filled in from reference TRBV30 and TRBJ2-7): SQTIHQWPATLVQPVGSPLSLECTVEGTSNPNLYWYRQAAGRGLQLLFYSVGIGQISSEVPQNLSASRPQDRQFILSSKKLLLSDSGFYLCAWSPSGYEQYFGPGTRLTVT.

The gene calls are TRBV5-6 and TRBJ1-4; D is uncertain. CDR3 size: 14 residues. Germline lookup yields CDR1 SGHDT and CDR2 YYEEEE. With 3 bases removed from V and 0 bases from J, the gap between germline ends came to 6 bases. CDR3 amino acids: CASSWAATNEKLFF. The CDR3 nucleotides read TGTGCCAGCAGCTGGGCAGCAACTAATGAAAAACTGTTTTTT.

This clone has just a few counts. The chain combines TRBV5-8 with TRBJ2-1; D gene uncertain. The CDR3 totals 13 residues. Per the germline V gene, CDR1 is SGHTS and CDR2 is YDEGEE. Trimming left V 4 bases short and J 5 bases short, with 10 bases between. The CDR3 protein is CASSLTHNNEQFF. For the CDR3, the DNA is TGTGCCAGCAGCCTGACTCACAACAATGAGCAGTTCTTC.

The CDR3 here is CSVRGGRSQNQFF. CDR3 in DNA: TGCAGCGTTCGGGGCGGGAGGTCCCAAAACCAGTTCTTC. The chain has TRBV29-1 and TRBJ2-1; TRBD2 matches at 8 bases. The germline V gene has CDR1 SQVTM and CDR2 ANQGSEA. CDR3 length: 13 residues. V shed 5 bases and J 13 bases; nucleotides not matched to a gene: 13.

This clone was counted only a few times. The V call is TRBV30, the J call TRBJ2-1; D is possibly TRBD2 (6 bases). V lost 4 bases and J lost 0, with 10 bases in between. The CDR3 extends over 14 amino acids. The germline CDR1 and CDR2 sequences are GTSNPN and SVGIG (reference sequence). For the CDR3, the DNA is TGTGCCTGGATAGCGGCAAGCTCCTACAATGAGCAGTTCTTC. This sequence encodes CAWIAASSYNEQFF.

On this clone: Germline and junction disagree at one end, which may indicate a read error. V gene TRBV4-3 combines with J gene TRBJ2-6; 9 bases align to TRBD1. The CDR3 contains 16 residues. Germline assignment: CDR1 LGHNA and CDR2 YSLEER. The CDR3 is CASSHQQGAGANGLTF. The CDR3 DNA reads TGCGCCAGCAGCCATCAACAGGGGGCTGGGGCCAACGGCCTGACTTTC.

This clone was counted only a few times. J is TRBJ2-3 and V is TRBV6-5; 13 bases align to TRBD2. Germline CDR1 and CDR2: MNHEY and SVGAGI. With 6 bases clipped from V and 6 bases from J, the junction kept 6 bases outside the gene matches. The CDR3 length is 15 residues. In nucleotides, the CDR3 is TGTGCCAGCAGCTGGACTAGCGGGAGTGGGGATACGCAGTATTTT. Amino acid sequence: CASSWTSGSGDTQYF.

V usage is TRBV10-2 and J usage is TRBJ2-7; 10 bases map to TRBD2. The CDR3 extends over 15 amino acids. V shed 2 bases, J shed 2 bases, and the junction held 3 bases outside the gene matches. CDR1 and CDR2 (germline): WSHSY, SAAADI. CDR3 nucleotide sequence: TGCGCCAGCAGTGAGGGACTAGCGGTAACCTACGAGCAGTACTTC. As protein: CASSEGLAVTYEQYF.

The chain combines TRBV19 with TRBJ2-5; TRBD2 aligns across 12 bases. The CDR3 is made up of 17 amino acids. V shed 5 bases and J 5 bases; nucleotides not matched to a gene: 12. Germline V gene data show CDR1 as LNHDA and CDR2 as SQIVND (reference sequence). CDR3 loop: CASSASLLAGGGETQYF. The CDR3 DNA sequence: TGTGCCAGTAGTGCTAGCTTACTAGCGGGAGGCGGGGAGACCCAGTACTTC.

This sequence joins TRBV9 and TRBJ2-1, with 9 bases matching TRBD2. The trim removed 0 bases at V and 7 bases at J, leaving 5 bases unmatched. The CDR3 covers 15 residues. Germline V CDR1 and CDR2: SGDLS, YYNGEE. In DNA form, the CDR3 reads TGTGCCAGCAGCGTAGACCCTAGCGGGAATAATGAGCAGTTCTTC. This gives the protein CASSVDPSGNNEQFF.

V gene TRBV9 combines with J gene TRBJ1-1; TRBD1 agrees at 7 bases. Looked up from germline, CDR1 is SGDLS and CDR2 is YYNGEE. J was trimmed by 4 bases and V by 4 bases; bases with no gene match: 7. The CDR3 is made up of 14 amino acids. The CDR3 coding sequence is TGTGCCAGCAGCTCGACAGGGAGGTCCACTGAAGCTTTCTTT. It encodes CASSSTGRSTEAFF.

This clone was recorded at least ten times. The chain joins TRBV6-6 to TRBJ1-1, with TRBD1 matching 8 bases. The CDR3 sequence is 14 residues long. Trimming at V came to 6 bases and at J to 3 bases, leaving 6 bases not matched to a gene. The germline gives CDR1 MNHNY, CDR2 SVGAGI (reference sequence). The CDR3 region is CASSPTGADTEAFF. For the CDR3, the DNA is TGTGCCAGCAGCCCGACAGGGGCGGACACTGAAGCTTTCTTT.

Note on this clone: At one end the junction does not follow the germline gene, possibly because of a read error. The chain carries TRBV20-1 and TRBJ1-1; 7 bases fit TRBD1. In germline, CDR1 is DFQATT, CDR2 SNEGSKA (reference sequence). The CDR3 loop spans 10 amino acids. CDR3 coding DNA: TGCAGTGCTGGGGACAGAGAAGCTTCCTTT. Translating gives CSAGDREASF.

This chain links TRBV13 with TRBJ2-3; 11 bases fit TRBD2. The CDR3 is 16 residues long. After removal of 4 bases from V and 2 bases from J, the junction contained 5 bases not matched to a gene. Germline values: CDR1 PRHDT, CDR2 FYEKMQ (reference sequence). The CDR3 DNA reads TGTGCCAGCAGCTCGCTAGCGGGAGGTCCCACAGATACGCAGTATTTT. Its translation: CASSSLAGGPTDTQYF. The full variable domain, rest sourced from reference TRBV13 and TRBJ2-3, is AAGVIQSPRHLIKEKRETATLKCYPIPRHDTVYWYQQGPGQDPQFLISFYEKMQSDKGSIPDRFSAQQFSDYHSELNMSSLELGDSALYFCASSSLAGGPTDTQYFGPGTRLTVL.

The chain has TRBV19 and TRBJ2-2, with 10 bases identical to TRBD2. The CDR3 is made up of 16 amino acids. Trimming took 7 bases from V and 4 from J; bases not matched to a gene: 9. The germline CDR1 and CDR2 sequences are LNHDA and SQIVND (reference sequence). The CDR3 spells CASTYSGRAGTGELFF. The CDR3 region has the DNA TGTGCCAGTACCTACAGCGGGAGGGCCGGCACCGGGGAGCTGTTTTTT.